This T cell receptor beta chain was recorded in a study of cytomegalovirus exposure and HLA in healthy donors. Overall study context: Among fewer than 500 genotyped donors, about 85% fell in the Caucasian-associated ancestry cluster.

It was with 60 Vbeta and 13 Jbeta primers that the PCR ran. Sequencing used immunoSEQ multiplex PCR; TCRdb keeps in-frame clones, though not all of them. The sample includes about 200,000 clones, 86% seen only once; the top ten take approximately 0.31%. Germline V gene sequence: CDR1 SGHTA, CDR2 FQGNSA. V dropped 1 base and J dropped 7; count of bases not matched to a gene: 6. The CDR3 extends over 14 amino acids. The TCR comes from a woman in her 30s in good health and CMV-seronegative. The V call is TRBV7-2, the J call TRBJ2-7; 8 bases fit TRBD1. The source material was PBMCs. The CDR3 coding sequence is TGTGCCAGCAGCTTAGTTCAGGGGGCGCAGGAGCAGTACTTC. Translated: CASSLVQGAQEQYF.